The present TCR beta chain was sequenced within a study of Ad26.COV2.S vaccination and SARS-CoV-2 variants. Looking at the study overall: A COV1001 Ad26.COV2.S trial-arm participant provided the sample. Ad26.COV2.S shots went into the muscle once or twice, 56 days apart.

Germline V gene lookup returns CDR1 SGDLS and CDR2 YYNGEE. V was shortened by 1 base and J by 1 base, with 4 bases between the two germline ends. The CDR3 covers 13 residues. Regarding the study as a whole: Possibly, TCR breadth and depth analyses underestimated total T cell responses.

Treatment here: around 19 received Ad26.COV2.S at low or high dose, single or two shots; several received placebo; per-sample allocation not given. At day 63 after the first vaccine or placebo injection, samples were drawn. On this clone itself: Its antigen is not identified.

Sequencing was performed with immunoSEQ multiplex PCR; in TCRdb, only in-frame clones are kept and a portion is missing. Of 300,000 to 400,000 clones listed, 75% to 90% are singletons. The genes are TRBV9 and TRBJ2-3; D gene ambiguous. This clonotype was obtained from a person between 18 and 60 years old who received the Ad26.COV2.S COVID-19 vaccine or a placebo. The input for sequencing was peripheral blood, taken in a trial of Ad26.COV2.S vaccine versus placebo. CDR3 nucleotide sequence: TGTGCCAGCAGCGTACAGGGCACAGATACGCAGTATTTT. This encodes CASSVQGTDTQYF. Looking up the rest from reference TRBV9 and TRBJ2-3 gives the full variable domain: DSGVTQTPKHLITATGQRVTLRCSPRSGDLSVYWYQQSLDQGLQFLIQYYNGEERAKGNILERFSAQQFPDLHSELNLSSLELGDSALYFCASSVQGTDTQYFGPGTRLTVL.